This TCR beta chain is drawn from a study of vaccination effects on CD4 cells after COVID-19 (dated by TCRdb to 2022 to 2024). Some background on the complete study: Each participant received two doses of an mRNA SARS-CoV-2 vaccine, either BNT162b2 or mRNA-1273. In the study, cultures from other donors were sequenced using the Oncomine TCR Beta short-read assay on an Illumina iSeq 100. SARS-CoV-2 spike-specific CD4+ TCR repertoires were compared before and after mRNA vaccination in COVID-19 convalescent patients and in infection-naive vaccine recipients. In a couple of convalescent patients, pre-vaccine samples were collected 16 days and one week ahead of the first dose, 142 and 148 days after COVID-19 diagnosis. Altogether, some ten COVID-19 convalescent patients and a few SARS-CoV-2-naive healthy vaccine recipients made up the full study. What the study reported, not specific to this receptor: In convalescent patients, the post-vaccine spike-reactive repertoire consisted mainly of new vaccine-induced clones, largely distinct from infection-induced clones. The study was limited by a small number of convalescent patients, and early post-infection timepoints were lacking. Marked clonal contraction was observed in both infection-induced and vaccine-induced clones at late post-vaccination timepoints, consistent with waning T cell responses.

The library came from the immunoSEQ multiplex PCR assay. DNA from the CD4+ T cells that had been cultured and isolated underwent TCR beta CDR3 sequencing. Processing in the source paper ran as follows. The analysis removed non-productive TCR sequences, trimmed reads to the CDR3 region, and retained only CDR3s that were 7 or more amino acids long. The MANAFEST web app was used to pick out antigen-specific clonotypes by comparing their expansion in peptide wells with that in reference cultures. For clones to be considered positive, expansion at FDR<0.05 versus reference and all other wells, an odds ratio above 5, and a frequency above 0.1% in two replicate wells were required. A clonotype was called cross-reactive if it was significantly expanded both in SARS-CoV-2 spike wells and in at least one common cold coronavirus spike condition. CDR3 similarity was assessed by Levenshtein distance using the stringdist R package, and unrooted trees were constructed with ape in R 3.6.1. TCRdb retrieved this table from immuneACCESS and kept in-frame rearrangements only. Not all clones are present; in checked studies, unresolved V genes account for under half, and no reason is known for the remainder. V, J and clone size are taken as reported in that table, and D and trimming were inferred from the DNA itself. For this sample there are under 70,000 clones; around 82% appear just once. 4.5% to 5.5% of the sample is taken by the ten largest.

The ViraFEST assay stimulated PBMC with viral peptide pools and then used TCR sequencing to identify antigen-specific CD4+ T cell clonotypes by expansion. After more than 9 days of culture, CD4+ T cells were isolated with the EasySep CD4+ T cell isolation kit. PCR-confirmed SARS-CoV-2 infection had occurred in convalescent patients between March and December 2020, before the Alpha, Beta and Delta variants emerged in the United States. Some 2 million PBMC per well were cultured with about 9 ug/ml peptides in IMDM containing approximately 4.5% human AB serum, approximately 10 IU/ml IL-2 and gentamicin. An HIV-1 Nef peptide pool was used as the negative control culture condition. On days 3 and 7, half of the culture medium was replaced with fresh IL-2-containing medium. Each peptide stimulation condition was cultured in triplicate wells unless otherwise noted. Using Ficoll-Paque Plus gradient centrifugation, PBMC were separated from whole blood and then either used fresh or cryopreserved at -140C. Genomic DNA was extracted from cultured CD4+ T cells with the QIAamp micro DNA kit.

A remark on this clone: Its antigen is currently not known. Per-base qualities were not stored, and no clone one base away is much larger.

CDR1 and CDR2 (MGHRA, YSYEKL) derive from the germline V gene. Relative to germline, V is 1 base shorter and J is 5 bases shorter, with 12 bases between their ends. Counted from cysteine to phenylalanine, this CDR3 has 15 amino acids. The retained sequence is limited to the CDR3, 45 bases, with the frame set at the first base. The specimen was CD4+ T cells from PBMCs cultured with HIV peptides, collected before COVID-19 vaccination. The sample's cell subset or site label, decoded: HIV-1 Nef peptide pool negative control/reference culture. The rearranged chain carries TRBV4-1 and TRBJ1-5; TRBD1 is possibly the D segment (5 matching bases). This receptor was taken from a human donor who had a prior SARS-CoV-2 infection. CDR3 sequence: CASSQGWGPDQPQHF. Here is the DNA: TGCGCCAGCAGCCAAGGTTGGGGCCCCGATCAGCCCCAGCATTTT.